There are many counts of the clone carrying this TCR beta chain. This sample stems from a study of identical twins. TCRdb recomputed calls from the 5' RACE reads with MiXCR, one row per CDR3 protein. The table shows 500,000 to 550,000 distinct CDR3 sequences, with approximately 20% occurring only once. CDR1 is SGHRS, CDR2 YFSETQ, per germline. The ends lost 1 base at V and 6 bases at J; junction bases unmatched: 6. CDR3 size: 15 residues. The same data also went into a second study, on yellow fever vaccine responses in identical twins.

The rearrangement uses TRBV5-1 and TRBJ2-1; TRBD1 aligns across 8 bases. The receptor comes from a woman between 18 and 29 years old in good health. Sequenced sample: CD4+ T cells sorted from blood. The CDR3 region is CASSLRTGWTNEQFF. The CDR3 nucleotides are TGCGCCAGCAGCTTGAGGACAGGGTGGACCAATGAGCAGTTCTTC.